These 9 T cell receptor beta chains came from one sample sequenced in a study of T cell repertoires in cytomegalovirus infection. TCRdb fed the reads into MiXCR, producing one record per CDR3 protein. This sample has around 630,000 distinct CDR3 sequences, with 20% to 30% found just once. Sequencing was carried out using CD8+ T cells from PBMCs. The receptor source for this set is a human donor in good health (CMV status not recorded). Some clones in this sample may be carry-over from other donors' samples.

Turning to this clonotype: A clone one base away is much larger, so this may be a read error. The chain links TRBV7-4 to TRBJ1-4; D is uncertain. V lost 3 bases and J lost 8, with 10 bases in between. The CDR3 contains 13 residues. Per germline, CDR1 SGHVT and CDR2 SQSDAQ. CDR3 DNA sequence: TGTGCCAGCAGCTTGGTAGGGTACGAAAAACTGTTTTTT. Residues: CASSLVGYEKLFF.

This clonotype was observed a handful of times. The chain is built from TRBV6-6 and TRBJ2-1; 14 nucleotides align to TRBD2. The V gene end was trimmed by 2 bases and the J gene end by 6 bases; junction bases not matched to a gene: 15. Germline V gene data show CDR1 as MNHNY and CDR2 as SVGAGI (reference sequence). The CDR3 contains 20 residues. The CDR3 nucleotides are TGTGCCAGCAGTTACAACTTCCTGACTAGCGGGGGGGCCCGCAGCAATGAGCAGTTCTTC. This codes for CASSYNFLTSGGARSNEQFF.

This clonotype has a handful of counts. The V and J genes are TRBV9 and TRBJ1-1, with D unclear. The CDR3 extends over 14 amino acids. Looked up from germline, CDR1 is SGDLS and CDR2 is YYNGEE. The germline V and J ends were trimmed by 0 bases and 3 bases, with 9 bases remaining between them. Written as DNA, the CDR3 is TGTGCCAGCAGCGTAGCGGCCCGCTACACTGAAGCTTTCTTT. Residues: CASSVAARYTEAFF.

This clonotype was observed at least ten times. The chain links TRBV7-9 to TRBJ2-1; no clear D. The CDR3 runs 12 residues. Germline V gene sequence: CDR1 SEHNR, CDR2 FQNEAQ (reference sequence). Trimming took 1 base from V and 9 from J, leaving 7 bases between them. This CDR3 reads CASSLELPEQFF. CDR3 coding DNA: TGTGCCAGCAGCTTAGAACTACCTGAGCAGTTCTTC.

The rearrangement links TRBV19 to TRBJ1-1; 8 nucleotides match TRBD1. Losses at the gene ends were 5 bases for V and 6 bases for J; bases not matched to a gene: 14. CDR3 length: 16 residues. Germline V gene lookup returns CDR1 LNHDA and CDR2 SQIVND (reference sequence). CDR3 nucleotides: TGTGCCAGTAGTCTCGGACAGGGCCCCTTAAGGGCTGAAGCTTTCTTT. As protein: CASSLGQGPLRAEAFF.

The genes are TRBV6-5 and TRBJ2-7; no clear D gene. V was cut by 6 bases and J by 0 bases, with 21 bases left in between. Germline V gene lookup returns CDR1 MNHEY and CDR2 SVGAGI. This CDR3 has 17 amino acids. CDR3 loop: CASSRLPDNSGSYEQYF. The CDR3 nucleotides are TGTGCCAGCAGCCGACTGCCAGATAATTCGGGCTCCTACGAGCAGTACTTC.

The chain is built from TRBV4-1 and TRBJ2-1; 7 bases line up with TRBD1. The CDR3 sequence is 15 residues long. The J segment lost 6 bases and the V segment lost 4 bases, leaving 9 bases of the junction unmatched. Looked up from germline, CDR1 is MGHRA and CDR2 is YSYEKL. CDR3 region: CASSRTGTVTNEQFF. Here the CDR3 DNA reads TGCGCCAGCAGCCGGACCGGGACAGTCACCAATGAGCAGTTCTTC.

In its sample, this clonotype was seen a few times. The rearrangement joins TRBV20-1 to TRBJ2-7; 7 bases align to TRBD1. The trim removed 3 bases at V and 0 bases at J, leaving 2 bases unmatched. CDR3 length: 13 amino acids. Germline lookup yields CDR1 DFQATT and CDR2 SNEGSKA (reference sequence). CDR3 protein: CSARSGGSYEQYF. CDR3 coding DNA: TGCAGTGCTAGGTCAGGGGGCTCCTACGAGCAGTACTTC.

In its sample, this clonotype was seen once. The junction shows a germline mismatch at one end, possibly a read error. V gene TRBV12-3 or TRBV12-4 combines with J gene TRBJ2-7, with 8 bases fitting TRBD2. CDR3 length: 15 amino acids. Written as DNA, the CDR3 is TGTGCCAACAGTCCCGAGAGTAGCGGGGCCTACGAGCAGTACTTC. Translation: CANSPESSGAYEQYF.